This T cell receptor (beta chain) was recorded in a study of blood T cells in healthy people across ages. Study conclusions and caveats: Possibly confounding the expanded clonotype changes was the fact that donor CMV status was unknown.

In the case of this clonotype: Its matching antigen is unknown.

Combining a sample-barcoded 5' primer with a J-beta primer mix, a second PCR ran for 7 to 11 cycles. MiXCR was run by TCRdb on the 5' RACE reads, yielding one entry per CDR3 protein. The repertoire has approximately 820,000 distinct CDR3 sequences, about 42% of them found once; the top ten carry about 19%. The TCR sequence derives from a man aged 60 to 75 in good health. Sequenced: blood.

The CDR3 bases are TGCAGCGTTGATCCTAGCGGGGCGAATGAGCAGTACTTC. Translation gives CSVDPSGANEQYF. The chain is built from TRBV29-1 and TRBJ2-7; 9 bases fit TRBD2. The trim removed 3 bases at V and 7 bases at J, leaving 7 bases unmatched. CDR3 length: 13 residues. Germline CDR1 reads SQVTM; CDR2 reads ANQGSEA.